This T cell receptor beta chain is from a study of T-cell memory formation after mild COVID-19. CDR1 and CDR2 (germline): MGHRA, YSYEKL. There are 14 residues in the CDR3. The ends were cut back, 5 bases at V and 6 bases at J, with 13 bases in the middle. TCR alpha and TCR beta cDNA libraries carrying sample barcodes and UMIs were produced by 5'RACE using constant-segment primers. TCRdb re-called the 5' RACE reads through MiXCR, storing one row per CDR3 protein. This sample has roughly 280,000 distinct CDR3 sequences, with about 16% found just once. This clonotype was recorded at least ten times. Sample: PBMCs or a T cell subset sorted from them (not recorded which). The source is a man in his late teens or twenties who had mild COVID-19 (a few samples of this study predate the infection). Cell type and time point are not known. This chain uses TRBV4-1 with TRBJ2-2; D unclear. CDR3 in DNA: TGCGCCAGCAGCGCGATAGGATCCGCCGGGGAGCTGTTTTTT. This codes for CASSAIGSAGELFF.